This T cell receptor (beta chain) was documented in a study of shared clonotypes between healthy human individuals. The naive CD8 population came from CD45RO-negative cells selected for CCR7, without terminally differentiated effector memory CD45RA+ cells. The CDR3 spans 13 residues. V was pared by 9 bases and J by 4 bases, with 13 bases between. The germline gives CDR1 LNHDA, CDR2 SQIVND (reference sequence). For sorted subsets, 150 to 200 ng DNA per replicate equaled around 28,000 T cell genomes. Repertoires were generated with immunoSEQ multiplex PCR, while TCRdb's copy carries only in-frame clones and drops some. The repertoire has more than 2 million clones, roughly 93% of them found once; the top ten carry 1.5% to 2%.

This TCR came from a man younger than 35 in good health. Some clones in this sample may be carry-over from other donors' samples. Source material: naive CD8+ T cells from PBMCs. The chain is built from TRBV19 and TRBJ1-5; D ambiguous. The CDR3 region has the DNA TGTGCCAGCAATACTATGGGGAATCAGCCCCAGCATTTT. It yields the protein CASNTMGNQPQHF.